This T cell receptor beta chain came from a study of early T cells in non-severe SARS-CoV-2 infection. Study in general: Sequencing used unsorted whole-blood bulk RNA, so chains lack pairing. Study-wide results and limits: VDJdb-based annotation leaned toward anti-spike CD8 responses and missed private and CD4 specificities.

This clonotype was counted at least ten times. Its antigen is unidentified. In the library, individual cDNA molecules carried attached unique molecular identifiers. Each CDR3 protein is one row after TCRdb ran MiXCR on the 5' RACE reads. This table holds roughly 75,000 distinct CDR3 sequences, more than 10% found once. Germline CDR1 MNHNY, CDR2 SVGAGI (reference sequence). The ends lost 2 bases at V and 0 bases at J; junction bases unmatched: 6. This CDR3 has 16 amino acids. The receptor comes from an adult who was a healthcare worker with PCR-confirmed SARS-CoV-2 infection or an uninfected control (not recorded which). The chain employs TRBV6-6 and TRBJ1-2, with 7 positions matching TRBD1. The sample was whole blood. As DNA, the CDR3 is TGTGCCAGCAGTTACCCGGCAGGGGGTGCTAACTATGGCTACACCTTC. Translated: CASSYPAGGANYGYTF.